The clone carrying this TCR beta chain was detected once. The data originate from a study of immune evolution from preneoplasia to lung adenocarcinoma. Profiled with immunoSEQ multiplex PCR; TCRdb holds only in-frame clones, not every one. The data contain around 9,300 clones, more than 70% of them singletons. Germline V gives CDR1 SGHVS, CDR2 FNYEAQ. This CDR3 contains 19 residues. V lost 5 bases and J lost 6, with 31 bases in between. The sequencing sample was made of FFPE lung adenocarcinoma in situ tissue. This clonotype originated in an older person with lung adenocarcinoma. The chain links TRBV7-6 to TRBJ1-2; tentative D call: TRBD1 (6 bases). The CDR3 sequence: CASSIRASQGRSLLDGYTF. CDR3 DNA: TGTGCCAGCAGCATACGAGCCTCACAGGGAAGAAGTTTGTTGGATGGCTACACCTTC. The variable domain in full, with the rest retrieved from reference TRBV7-6 and TRBJ1-2, is GAGVSQSPRYKVTKRGQDVALRCDPISGHVSLYWYRQALGQGPEFLTYFNYEAQQDKSGLPNDRFSAERPEGSISTLTIQRTEQRDSAMYRCASSIRASQGRSLLDGYTFGSGTRLTVV.